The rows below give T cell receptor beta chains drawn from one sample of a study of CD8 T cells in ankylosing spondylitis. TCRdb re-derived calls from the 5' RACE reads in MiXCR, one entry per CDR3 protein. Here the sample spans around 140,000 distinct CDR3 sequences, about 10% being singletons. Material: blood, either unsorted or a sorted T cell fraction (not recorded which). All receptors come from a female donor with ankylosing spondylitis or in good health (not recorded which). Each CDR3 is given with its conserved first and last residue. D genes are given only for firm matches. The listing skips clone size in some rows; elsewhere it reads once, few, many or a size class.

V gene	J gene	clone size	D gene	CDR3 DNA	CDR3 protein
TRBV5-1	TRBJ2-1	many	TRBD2	TGCGCCAGCAGCCTACTAGCGGGGCCCTTAGATGAGCAGTTCTTC	CASSLLAGPLDEQFF
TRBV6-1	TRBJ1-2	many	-	TGTGCCAGCAAGGCGACCGAAAACTATGGCTACACCTTC	CASKATENYGYTF
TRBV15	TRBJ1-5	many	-	TGTGCCACCAGCACCTACAGGGACTATAGCAATCAGCCCCAGCATTTT	CATSTYRDYSNQPQHF
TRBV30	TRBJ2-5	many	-	TGTGCCTGGAACATTGGGGGTTCGGGAGAGACCCAGTACTTC	CAWNIGGSGETQYF
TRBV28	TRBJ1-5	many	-	TGTGCCAGCAGTAGTCTGAACGATCAGCCCCAGCATTTT	CASSSLNDQPQHF
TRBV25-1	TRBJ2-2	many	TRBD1	TGTGCCAGCAGTGAATCCGGGACAGGGGTTGCCGGGGAGCTGTTTTTT	CASSESGTGVAGELFF
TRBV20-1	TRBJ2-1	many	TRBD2	TGCAGTGCTAGTCCCTTGGGGGTGGCTAGCGGGGACAATGAGCAGTTCTTC	CSASPLGVASGDNEQFF
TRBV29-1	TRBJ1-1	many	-	TGCAGCGTTGTCCCGCGGACTGAAGCTTTCTTT	CSVVPRTEAFF
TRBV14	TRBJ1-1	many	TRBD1	TGTGCCAGCAGCCAGGGACAGAAAATGAACACTGAAGCTTTCTTT	CASSQGQKMNTEAFF
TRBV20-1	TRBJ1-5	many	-	TGCAGTGCTAGAGTGGGTAGGGGGAATCAGCCCCAGCATTTT	CSARVGRGNQPQHF
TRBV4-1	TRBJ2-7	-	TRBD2	TGCGCCAGCAGCCAAGAGGGCCTAGCGGGAGGTCCCTCCTACGAGCAGTACTTC	CASSQEGLAGGPSYEQYF
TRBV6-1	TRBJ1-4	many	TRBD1	TGTGCCAGCAGTAAACAGGGGGCGATAGGGGAAAAACTGTTTTTT	CASSKQGAIGEKLFF
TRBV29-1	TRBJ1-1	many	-	TGCAGCGTTGAAGATGGGGTGGGTTCCACTGAAGCTTTCTTT	CSVEDGVGSTEAFF
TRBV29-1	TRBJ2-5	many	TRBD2	TGCAGCGTTCCCTTTAGCGGGAATCAAGAGACCCAGTACTTC	CSVPFSGNQETQYF
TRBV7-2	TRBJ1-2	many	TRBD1	TGTGCCAGCAGCCCAATGAACAGGGGGCGAGTTGGCTACACCTTC	CASSPMNRGRVGYTF
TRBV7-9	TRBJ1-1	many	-	TGTGCCAGCAGCTCAAAGGGGGGGACTGAAGCTTTCTTT	CASSSKGGTEAFF
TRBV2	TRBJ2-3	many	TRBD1	TGTGCCAGCCGGCCGGGACAGACAGTCACAGATACGCAGTATTTT	CASRPGQTVTDTQYF
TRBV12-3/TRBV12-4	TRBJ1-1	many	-	TGTGCCAGCAGTTTAGTTACAGGACTGAACACTGAAGCTTTCTTT	CASSLVTGLNTEAFF
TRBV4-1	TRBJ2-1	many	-	TGCGCCAGCAGCCCTAACATAGATACAGCAATTAATGAGCAGTTCTTC	CASSPNIDTAINEQFF
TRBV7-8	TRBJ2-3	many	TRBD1	TGTGCCAGCAGCTTACAGGGGGACACAGATACGCAGTATTTT	CASSLQGDTDTQYF
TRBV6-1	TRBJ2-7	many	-	TGTGCCAGCAGCCCGGACACACCCTACGAGCAGTACTTC	CASSPDTPYEQYF
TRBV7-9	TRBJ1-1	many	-	TGTGCCAGCAGCTTTCGGGGGAGGAACACTGAAGCTTTCTTT	CASSFRGRNTEAFF
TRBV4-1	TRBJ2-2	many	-	TGCGCCAGCAGCCAAGTTAGTCGCACCGGGGAGCTGTTTTTT	CASSQVSRTGELFF
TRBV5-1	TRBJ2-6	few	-	TGCGCCAGCAGCTGGATTATGAGCTCTGGGGCCAACGTCCTGACTTTC	CASSWIMSSGANVLTF
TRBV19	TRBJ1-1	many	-	TGTGCCAGTAAGAGGGATACTGAAGCTTTCTTT	CASKRDTEAFF
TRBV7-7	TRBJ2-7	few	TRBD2	TGTGCCAGCAGCTCCCTGACTAGCGGAGGCGAGCAGTACTTC	CASSSLTSGGEQYF
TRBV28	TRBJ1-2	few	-	TGTGCCAGCAGACTGGGGAGGGATTCATGGTATGGCTACACCTTC	CASRLGRDSWYGYTF
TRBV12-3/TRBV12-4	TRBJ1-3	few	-	TGTGCCAGCAGTCTTCGAGAGAAGGCCGCCATATATTTT	CASSLREKAAIYF